This is a list of T cell receptor beta chains from one sample in a study of shared clonotypes between healthy human individuals. This table comes from immunoSEQ multiplex PCR, and its TCRdb copy is limited to in-frame clones, with some not included. Here the sample spans over a million clones, approximately 98% being singletons. The specimen was naive CD4+ T cells sorted from blood. These receptors were taken from a young man in good health. Both conserved end residues are part of each CDR3. D genes are given only for firm matches. Clone size, where shown, is once, few, many, or a class for clones that have expanded.

v_call: TRBV6-5
clone_size: NA
d_call: NA
j_call: TRBJ2-1
cdr3_aa: CASREQGLRQFF
cdr3_nt: TGTGCCAGCAGAGAACAGGGACTGAGGCAGTTCTTC

v_call: TRBV18
clone_size: NA
d_call: TRBD1
j_call: TRBJ1-2
cdr3_aa: CASSPPGQGLYGYTF
cdr3_nt: TGTGCCAGCTCACCACCCGGACAGGGCCTCTATGGCTACACCTTC

v_call: TRBV5-4
clone_size: NA
d_call: TRBD1
j_call: TRBJ2-2
cdr3_aa: CASRQTGDITGELFF
cdr3_nt: TGTGCCAGCAGGCAGACAGGGGATATCACCGGGGAGCTGTTTTTT

v_call: TRBV5-4
clone_size: NA
d_call: TRBD2
j_call: TRBJ2-7
cdr3_aa: CASSLGLEYEQYF
cdr3_nt: TGTGCCAGCAGCCTGGGACTAGAATACGAGCAGTACTTC

v_call: TRBV4-1
clone_size: NA
d_call: NA
j_call: TRBJ2-2
cdr3_aa: CASSQRQAGELFF
cdr3_nt: TGCGCCAGCAGCCAACGACAGGCCGGGGAGCTGTTTTTT

v_call: TRBV6-5
clone_size: NA
d_call: NA
j_call: TRBJ2-5
cdr3_aa: CASSQSGAQETQYF
cdr3_nt: TGTGCCAGCAGTCAAAGCGGAGCACAAGAGACCCAGTACTTC

v_call: TRBV9
clone_size: NA
d_call: NA
j_call: TRBJ2-7
cdr3_aa: CASSVGVAETSYEQYF
cdr3_nt: TGTGCCAGCAGCGTAGGAGTGGCGGAGACGAGCTACGAGCAGTACTTC

v_call: TRBV11-2
clone_size: NA
d_call: TRBD1
j_call: TRBJ1-1
cdr3_aa: CASSLVVYRGKNTEAFF
cdr3_nt: TGTGCCAGCAGCTTAGTGGTCTACAGGGGAAAGAACACTGAAGCTTTCTTT

v_call: TRBV7-7
clone_size: NA
d_call: NA
j_call: TRBJ2-5
cdr3_aa: CASSLDREETQYF
cdr3_nt: TGTGCTAGCAGCTTAGACAGAGAAGAGACCCAGTACTTC

v_call: TRBV27
clone_size: NA
d_call: NA
j_call: TRBJ2-7
cdr3_aa: CASSLPYREQYF
cdr3_nt: TGTGCCAGCAGTTTACCGTACAGAGAGCAGTACTTC

v_call: TRBV5-4
clone_size: NA
d_call: NA
j_call: TRBJ1-1
cdr3_aa: CASSLQAQGNTEAFF
cdr3_nt: TGTGCCAGCAGCCTCCAGGCGCAGGGGAACACTGAAGCTTTCTTT

v_call: TRBV19
clone_size: once
d_call: NA
j_call: TRBJ2-1
cdr3_aa: CASLGTNYNEQFF
cdr3_nt: TGTGCCAGTTTGGGTACCAACTACAATGAGCAGTTCTTC

v_call: TRBV5-1
clone_size: once
d_call: NA
j_call: TRBJ2-7
cdr3_aa: CASSKDNRQYTYEQYF
cdr3_nt: TGCGCCAGCAGTAAGGATAACCGACAGTACACCTACGAGCAGTACTTC

v_call: TRBV19
clone_size: NA
d_call: TRBD2
j_call: TRBJ2-7
cdr3_aa: CASSERGTSDEQYF
cdr3_nt: TGTGCCAGTAGCGAGAGGGGGACTAGCGATGAGCAGTACTTC

v_call: TRBV4-2
clone_size: NA
d_call: TRBD1
j_call: TRBJ2-3
cdr3_aa: CASSASGGSENTQYF
cdr3_nt: TGTGCCAGCAGCGCATCAGGGGGATCGGAAAATACGCAGTATTTT

v_call: TRBV2
clone_size: NA
d_call: TRBD1
j_call: TRBJ1-2
cdr3_aa: CASSLQGAVVGYTF
cdr3_nt: TGTGCCAGCAGTCTACAGGGGGCGGTCGTTGGCTACACCTTC

v_call: TRBV7-8
clone_size: NA
d_call: NA
j_call: TRBJ2-7
cdr3_aa: CASSLGGRQAYEQYF
cdr3_nt: TGTGCCAGCAGCTTGGGGGGACGGCAAGCCTACGAGCAGTACTTC

v_call: TRBV4-2
clone_size: NA
d_call: TRBD2
j_call: TRBJ2-2
cdr3_aa: CASSQEGGRATGELFF
cdr3_nt: TGTGCCAGCAGCCAAGAGGGGGGGAGGGCCACCGGGGAGCTGTTTTTT

v_call: TRBV27
clone_size: NA
d_call: TRBD1
j_call: TRBJ2-7
cdr3_aa: CASSRRQGYEQYF
cdr3_nt: TGTGCCAGCAGTCGTCGACAGGGCTACGAGCAGTACTTC

v_call: TRBV18
clone_size: NA
d_call: NA
j_call: TRBJ1-1
cdr3_aa: CASSPVSGNTEAFF
cdr3_nt: TGTGCCAGCTCACCAGTGTCAGGAAACACTGAAGCTTTCTTT

v_call: TRBV7-9
clone_size: NA
d_call: TRBD2
j_call: TRBJ2-7
cdr3_aa: CASSPGTSRGEQYF
cdr3_nt: TGTGCCAGCAGCCCCGGGACTAGCCGCGGCGAGCAGTACTTC

v_call: TRBV19
clone_size: NA
d_call: TRBD1
j_call: TRBJ1-2
cdr3_aa: CASSINRGRDYGYTF
cdr3_nt: TGTGCCAGTAGTATAAACAGGGGGCGAGACTATGGCTACACCTTC

v_call: TRBV4-3
clone_size: NA
d_call: NA
j_call: TRBJ2-1
cdr3_aa: CASSTRLTDPPGGNEQFF
cdr3_nt: TGCGCCAGCAGCACCCGCCTTACGGACCCTCCTGGGGGAAATGAGCAGTTCTTC

v_call: TRBV30
clone_size: NA
d_call: NA
j_call: TRBJ1-5
cdr3_aa: CAWSGVHRGAQHF
cdr3_nt: TGTGCCTGGAGCGGAGTACATCGTGGGGCCCAGCATTTT

v_call: TRBV28
clone_size: NA
d_call: TRBD1
j_call: TRBJ1-5
cdr3_aa: CASSLRDRSQPQHF
cdr3_nt: TGTGCCAGCAGTTTACGGGACAGGAGTCAGCCCCAGCATTTT

v_call: TRBV6-1
clone_size: NA
d_call: NA
j_call: TRBJ2-2
cdr3_aa: CASGGRNTGELFF
cdr3_nt: TGTGCCAGCGGCGGCAGGAACACCGGGGAGCTGTTTTTT

v_call: TRBV28
clone_size: NA
d_call: NA
j_call: TRBJ2-4
cdr3_aa: CASIPNLRDTKNIQYF
cdr3_nt: TGTGCCAGCATCCCCAACCTCCGGGACACCAAAAACATTCAGTACTTC

v_call: TRBV13
clone_size: NA
d_call: NA
j_call: TRBJ2-4
cdr3_aa: CASSLFGGEAKNIQYF
cdr3_nt: TGTGCCAGCAGCTTATTTGGGGGAGAGGCCAAAAACATTCAGTACTTC

v_call: TRBV5-1
clone_size: NA
d_call: TRBD1
j_call: TRBJ2-7
cdr3_aa: CASSFGQVLSYEQYF
cdr3_nt: TGCGCCAGCAGCTTTGGACAGGTATTATCCTACGAGCAGTACTTC

v_call: TRBV9
clone_size: NA
d_call: NA
j_call: TRBJ2-5
cdr3_aa: CASSVDIRGYPATQYF
cdr3_nt: TGTGCCAGCAGCGTAGATATACGAGGGTACCCTGCGACCCAGTACTTC

v_call: TRBV7-6
clone_size: NA
d_call: TRBD1
j_call: TRBJ1-1
cdr3_aa: CASSFLTLGQGGTEAFF
cdr3_nt: TGTGCCAGCAGCTTTTTGACCTTGGGACAGGGAGGCACTGAAGCTTTCTTT

v_call: TRBV9
clone_size: NA
d_call: TRBD2
j_call: TRBJ2-1
cdr3_aa: CASSVGTSGRATGRNEQFF
cdr3_nt: TGTGCCAGCAGCGTAGGGACTAGCGGGAGGGCCACAGGTCGCAATGAGCAGTTCTTC

v_call: TRBV18
clone_size: NA
d_call: NA
j_call: TRBJ2-7
cdr3_aa: CASSRGTTAPSYEQYF
cdr3_nt: TGTGCCAGCTCACGCGGGACAACAGCTCCCTCCTACGAGCAGTACTTC

v_call: TRBV28
clone_size: NA
d_call: NA
j_call: TRBJ1-4
cdr3_aa: CATRSIRYTEKLFF
cdr3_nt: TGTGCCACCCGCAGTATTAGGTACACCGAAAAACTGTTTTTT

v_call: TRBV4-1
clone_size: NA
d_call: TRBD2
j_call: TRBJ2-7
cdr3_aa: CASSQNSAGGTSYEQYF
cdr3_nt: TGCGCCAGCAGCCAGAATTCGGCGGGAGGGACCTCCTACGAGCAGTACTTC

v_call: TRBV10-3
clone_size: NA
d_call: NA
j_call: TRBJ1-2
cdr3_aa: CAISESLSGSGYTF
cdr3_nt: TGTGCCATCAGTGAGTCTTTGTCAGGAAGTGGCTACACCTTC

v_call: TRBV5-1
clone_size: NA
d_call: NA
j_call: TRBJ1-4
cdr3_aa: CASSWKTGYEKLFF
cdr3_nt: TGCGCCAGCAGCTGGAAGACAGGTTACGAAAAACTGTTTTTT

v_call: TRBV5-1
clone_size: NA
d_call: NA
j_call: TRBJ1-4
cdr3_aa: CASSPAGPTNEKLFF
cdr3_nt: TGCGCCAGCAGTCCCGCCGGCCCAACTAATGAAAAACTGTTTTTT

v_call: TRBV19
clone_size: NA
d_call: NA
j_call: TRBJ2-2
cdr3_aa: CASTPSQTGELFF
cdr3_nt: TGTGCCAGTACTCCCAGTCAAACCGGGGAGCTGTTTTTT

v_call: TRBV18
clone_size: NA
d_call: NA
j_call: TRBJ1-1
cdr3_aa: CASSPTTMNTEAFF
cdr3_nt: TGTGCCAGCTCACCAACCACTATGAACACTGAAGCTTTCTTT

v_call: TRBV4-1
clone_size: NA
d_call: NA
j_call: TRBJ1-1
cdr3_aa: CASSQGGGADRNTEAFF
cdr3_nt: TGCGCCAGCAGCCAAGGAGGGGGGGCGGATAGGAACACTGAAGCTTTCTTT